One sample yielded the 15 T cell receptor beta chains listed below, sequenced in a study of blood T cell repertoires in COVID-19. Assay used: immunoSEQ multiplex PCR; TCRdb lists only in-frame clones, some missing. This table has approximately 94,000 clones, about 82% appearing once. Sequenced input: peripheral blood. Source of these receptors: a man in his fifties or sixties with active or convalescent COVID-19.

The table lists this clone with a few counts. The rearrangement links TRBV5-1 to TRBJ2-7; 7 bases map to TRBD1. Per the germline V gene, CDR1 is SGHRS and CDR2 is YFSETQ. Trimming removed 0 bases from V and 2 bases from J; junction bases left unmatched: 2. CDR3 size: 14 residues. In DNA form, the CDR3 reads TGCGCCAGCAGCTTGGACAGGGGTACCTACGAGCAGTACTTC. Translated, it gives CASSLDRGTYEQYF.

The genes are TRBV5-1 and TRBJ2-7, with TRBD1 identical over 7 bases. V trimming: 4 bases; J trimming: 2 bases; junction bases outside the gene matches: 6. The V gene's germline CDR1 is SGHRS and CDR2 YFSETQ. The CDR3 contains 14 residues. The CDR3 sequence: CASSPGTATYEQYF. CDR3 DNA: TGCGCCAGCAGCCCAGGGACAGCTACCTACGAGCAGTACTTC.

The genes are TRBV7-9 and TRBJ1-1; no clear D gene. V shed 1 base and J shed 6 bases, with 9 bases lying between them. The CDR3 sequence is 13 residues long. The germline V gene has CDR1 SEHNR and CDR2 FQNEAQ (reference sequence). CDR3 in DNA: TGTGCCAGCAGCTTAGGCGTAACCGCTGAAGCTTTCTTT. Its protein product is CASSLGVTAEAFF. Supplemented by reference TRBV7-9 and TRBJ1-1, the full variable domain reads DTGVSQNPRHKITKRGQNVTFRCDPISEHNRLYWYRQTLGQGPEFLTYFQNEAQLEKSRLLSDRFSAERPKGSFSTLEIQRTEQGDSAMYLCASSLGVTAEAFFGQGTRLTVV.

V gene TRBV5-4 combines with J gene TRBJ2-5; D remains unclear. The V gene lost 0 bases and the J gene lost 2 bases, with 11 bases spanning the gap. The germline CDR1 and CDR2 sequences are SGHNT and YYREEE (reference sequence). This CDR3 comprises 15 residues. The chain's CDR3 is CASSLANAAQETQYF. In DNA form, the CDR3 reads TGTGCCAGCAGCTTGGCCAATGCGGCGCAAGAGACCCAGTACTTC.

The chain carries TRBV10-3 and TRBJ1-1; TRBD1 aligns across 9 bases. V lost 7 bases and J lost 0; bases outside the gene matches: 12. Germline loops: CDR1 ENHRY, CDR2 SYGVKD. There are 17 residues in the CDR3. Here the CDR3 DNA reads TGTGCCATCACCGAACTGGACAGGGGATACATGAACACTGAAGCTTTCTTT. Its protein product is CAITELDRGYMNTEAFF.

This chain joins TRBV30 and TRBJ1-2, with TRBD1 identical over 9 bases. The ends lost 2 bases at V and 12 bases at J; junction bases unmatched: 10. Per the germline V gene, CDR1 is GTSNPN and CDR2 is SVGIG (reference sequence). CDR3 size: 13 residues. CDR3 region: CAWSMGQGFWDTF. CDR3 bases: TGTGCCTGGAGTATGGGACAGGGATTTTGGGACACCTTC.

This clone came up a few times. CDR3 residues: CSVAGRNDGELFF. In nucleotides, the CDR3 is TGCAGCGTTGCCGGGAGGAATGACGGGGAGCTGTTTTTT. The genes are TRBV29-1 and TRBJ2-2; 7 positions agree with TRBD2. Germline loops: CDR1 SQVTM, CDR2 ANQGSEA. J gave up 7 bases and V 4 bases, and 6 bases lay outside the gene matches. The CDR3 sequence is 13 residues long.

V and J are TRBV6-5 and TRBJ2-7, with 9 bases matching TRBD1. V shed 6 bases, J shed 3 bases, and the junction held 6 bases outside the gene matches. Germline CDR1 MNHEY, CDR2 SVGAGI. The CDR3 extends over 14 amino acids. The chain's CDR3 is CASSQGTGNYEQYF. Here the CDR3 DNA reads TGTGCCAGCAGCCAGGGGACAGGGAACTACGAGCAGTACTTC.

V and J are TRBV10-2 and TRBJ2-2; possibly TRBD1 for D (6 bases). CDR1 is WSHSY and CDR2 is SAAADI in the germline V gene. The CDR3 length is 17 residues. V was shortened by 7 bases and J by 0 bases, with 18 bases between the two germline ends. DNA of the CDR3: TGCGCCAGCAATTCACGACCGACAGGATCGAACACCGGGGAGCTGTTTTTT. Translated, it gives CASNSRPTGSNTGELFF.

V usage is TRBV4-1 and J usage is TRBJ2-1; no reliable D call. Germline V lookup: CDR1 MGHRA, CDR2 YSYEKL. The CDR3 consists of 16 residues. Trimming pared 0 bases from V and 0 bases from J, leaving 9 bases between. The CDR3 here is CASSQDAESSYNEQFF. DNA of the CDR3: TGCGCCAGCAGCCAAGATGCGGAGAGCTCCTACAATGAGCAGTTCTTC.

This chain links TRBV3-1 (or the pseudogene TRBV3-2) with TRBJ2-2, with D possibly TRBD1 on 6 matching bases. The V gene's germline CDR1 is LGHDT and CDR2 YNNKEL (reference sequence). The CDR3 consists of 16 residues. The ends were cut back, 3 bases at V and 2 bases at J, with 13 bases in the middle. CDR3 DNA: TGTGCCAGCAGCCATGCAGGACAGTTAAACACCGGGGAGCTGTTTTTT. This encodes CASSHAGQLNTGELFF.

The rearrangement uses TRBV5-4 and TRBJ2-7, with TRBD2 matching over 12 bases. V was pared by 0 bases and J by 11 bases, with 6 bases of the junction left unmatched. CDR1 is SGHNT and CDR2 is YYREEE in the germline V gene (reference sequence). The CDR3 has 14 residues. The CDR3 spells CASSLGLAGEVEYF. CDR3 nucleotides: TGTGCCAGCAGCTTGGGACTAGCGGGAGAGGTCGAGTACTTC.

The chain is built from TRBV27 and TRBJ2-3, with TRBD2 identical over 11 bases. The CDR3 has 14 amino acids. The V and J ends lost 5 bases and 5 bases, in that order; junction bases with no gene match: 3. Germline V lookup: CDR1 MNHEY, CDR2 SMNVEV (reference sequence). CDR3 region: CASSPGLAGDTQYF. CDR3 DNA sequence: TGTGCCAGCAGTCCAGGACTAGCGGGAGATACGCAGTATTTT.

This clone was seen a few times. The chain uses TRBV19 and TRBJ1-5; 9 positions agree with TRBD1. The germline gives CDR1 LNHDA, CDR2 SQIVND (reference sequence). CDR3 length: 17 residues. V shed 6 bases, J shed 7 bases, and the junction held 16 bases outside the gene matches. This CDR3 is CASRDRGQGDVRQPQHF. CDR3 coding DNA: TGTGCCAGTAGAGACCGGGGACAGGGTGATGTACGCCAGCCCCAGCATTTT.

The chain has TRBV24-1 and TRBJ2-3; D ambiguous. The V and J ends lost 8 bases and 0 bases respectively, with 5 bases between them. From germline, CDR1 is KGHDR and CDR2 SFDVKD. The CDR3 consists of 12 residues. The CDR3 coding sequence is TGTGCCACCAATTTAAGCACAGATACGCAGTATTTT. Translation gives CATNLSTDTQYF.